This T cell receptor (beta chain) is from a study of blood T cell repertoires in COVID-19. Study details: Italy, Spain and the United States were the sources of the convalescent and acute COVID-19 samples. From T cells, B-cell-depleted T cells, or PBMCs came the material, which was cDNA or gDNA.

The germline V gene has CDR1 LGHDT and CDR2 YNNKEL (reference sequence). The CDR3 covers 14 residues. Trimming shortened V by 4 bases and J by 5 bases, and 9 bases separated the two germline ends. Libraries were prepared by immunoSEQ multiplex PCR; TCRdb keeps only in-frame clonotypes and omits some of them. The data show 150,000 to 200,000 clones, approximately 87% seen once. Seattle participants joined during active infection and were tracked over time. Sequencing was carried out using peripheral blood. The receptor was isolated from a woman in her sixties with COVID-19, enrolled during active disease. V is TRBV3-1 (or the pseudogene TRBV3-2) and J is TRBJ1-6; D is possibly TRBD1 (6 bases). This chain's CDR3 is CASSRTDHNSPLHF. CDR3 bases: TGTGCCAGCAGCCGGACAGACCATAATTCACCCCTCCACTTT.